These T cell receptor beta chains were read from a single sample in a study of T cell repertoires in aging, cancer and after chemotherapy. TCRdb analysed the multiplex PCR reads with MiXCR anew, one entry per CDR3 protein. There are approximately 18,000 distinct CDR3 sequences in the sample; roughly half occur only once, and roughly a tenth lies in the top ten. What was sequenced was blood. Receptors originate from a human donor in good health. Each CDR3 is given with its conserved first and last residue. A D gene is named only where the DNA matches it firmly. Only part of the rows carry a size: once, few, many, or a class if the clone is expanded.

d_gene | j_gene | v_gene | abundance | CDR3nt | CDR3aa
NA | TRBJ2-5 | TRBV6-5 | few | TGTGCCAGCAGTACAGGGTTGCCAGAGACCCAGTACTTC | CASSTGLPETQYF
NA | TRBJ2-7 | TRBV18 | few | TGTGCCAGCTCACTATCCTCCTACGAGCAGTACTTC | CASSLSSYEQYF
TRBD1 | TRBJ1-5 | TRBV19 | few | TGTGCCAGTAGTATGGGGACAGACAATCAGCCCCAGCATTTT | CASSMGTDNQPQHF
TRBD1 | TRBJ2-2 | TRBV12-3/TRBV12-4 | few | TGTGCCAGCAGCTCGGGACAGAACCCGAACACCGGGGAGCTGTTTTTT | CASSSGQNPNTGELFF
NA | TRBJ2-7 | TRBV6-5 | once | TGTGCCAGCAGTGAAGCGCGAAGGGGGAGGGGGGAGCAGTACTTC | CASSEARRGRGEQYF
NA | TRBJ2-1 | TRBV27 | NA | TGTGCCAGCAGGTTATACAATGAGCAGTTCTTC | CASRLYNEQFF
TRBD1 | TRBJ2-7 | TRBV6-1 | NA | TGTGCCAGCAGTCCTACCGGGACAGGGGCCTACGAGCAGTACTTC | CASSPTGTGAYEQYF
NA | TRBJ1-1 | TRBV29-1 | once | TGCAGCGTTGAGTGGGGGTTGAACACTGAAGCTTTCTTT | CSVEWGLNTEAFF
NA | TRBJ1-4 | TRBV18 | NA | TGTGCCAGCTCACGGGGGGCCTCGACTAATGAAAAACTGTTTTTT | CASSRGASTNEKLFF
TRBD1 | TRBJ2-7 | TRBV19 | few | TGTGCCAGTAGTATTGCCGGGACAGGGAACTACGAGCAGTACTTC | CASSIAGTGNYEQYF
TRBD2 | TRBJ2-1 | TRBV12-3/TRBV12-4 | NA | TGTGCCAGCAGTTGGGGAGCGGGGGGCCAGAAGCAGTTCTTC | CASSWGAGGQKQFF
TRBD1 | TRBJ1-4 | TRBV19 | NA | TGTGCCAGTCAGCCTTGGGACAGGGGGCAAGCTAATGAAAAACTGTTTTTT | CASQPWDRGQANEKLFF
TRBD1 | TRBJ2-7 | TRBV27 | few | TGTGCCAGCAGTTTATCGGACAGGGGCGGGAACGAGCAGTACTTC | CASSLSDRGGNEQYF
NA | TRBJ2-7 | TRBV6-1 | NA | TGTGCCACCGGATGGGGGAACTACGAGCAGTACTTC | CATGWGNYEQYF
TRBD2 | TRBJ2-2 | TRBV4-3 | NA | TGCGCCAGCAGCCAAGAAAGACTAGCGGGACGCACCGGGGAGCTGTTTTTT | CASSQERLAGRTGELFF
TRBD1 | TRBJ1-3 | TRBV6-1 | NA | TGTGCCAGCAGGGTCCCGACAGGGCTCCCTGGAAACACCATATATTTT | CASRVPTGLPGNTIYF
NA | TRBJ2-1 | TRBV5-6 | NA | TGTGCCAGCAGCCAAGGGGGCGGGAGGAACTACAATGAGCAGTTCTTC | CASSQGGGRNYNEQFF
NA | TRBJ2-7 | TRBV19 | few | TGTGCCAGTAGTATAACTGGGGACGAGCAGTACTTC | CASSITGDEQYF
TRBD2 | TRBJ2-1 | TRBV6-2/TRBV6-3 | NA | TGTGCCAGCAGTCCGGGACTAGCGGGAGTAAAGCAGTTCTTC | CASSPGLAGVKQFF
TRBD2 | TRBJ2-2 | TRBV19 | medium-sized | TGTGCCAGTACGAGGGTAGCGGGAGGCACCGGGGAGCTGTTTTTT | CASTRVAGGTGELFF
TRBD2 | TRBJ2-5 | TRBV29-1 | medium-sized | TGCAGCGTTGGCGGGAGGGCCAAGGAGACCCAGTACTTC | CSVGGRAKETQYF
NA | TRBJ2-1 | TRBV6-5 | NA | TGTGCCAGCAGTAGAAGGGGGGGCACCCCCAATGAGCAGTTCTTC | CASSRRGGTPNEQFF
NA | TRBJ1-3 | TRBV12-3/TRBV12-4 | NA | TGTGCCAGCAGTTTGGGGGGCCGAAACACCATATATTTT | CASSLGGRNTIYF
NA | TRBJ1-1 | TRBV29-1 | NA | TGCAGCGTTGGAAAGAGAGCGGACACTGAAGCTTTCTTT | CSVGKRADTEAFF
NA | TRBJ2-1 | TRBV6-6 | NA | TGTGGCAGCAGTTACTCTACGGGTGAGCAGTTCTTC | CGSSYSTGEQFF
NA | TRBJ2-7 | TRBV29-1 | few | TGCAGCGTTGAACCGGGGGCAGGCTACGAGCAGTACTTC | CSVEPGAGYEQYF
TRBD2 | TRBJ2-1 | TRBV6-4 | NA | TGTGCCAGCAGTGACTCGGTAGCGGGAAACAATGAGCAGTTCTTC | CASSDSVAGNNEQFF
NA | TRBJ2-3 | TRBV6-2/TRBV6-3 | NA | TGTGCCAGCAGTGACTCAGAGACAGATACGCAGTATTTT | CASSDSETDTQYF
TRBD2 | TRBJ2-2 | TRBV29-1 | NA | TGCAGCGTGGGACTAGCGGGACTGAACACCGGGGAGCTGTTTTTT | CSVGLAGLNTGELFF
TRBD2 | TRBJ2-7 | TRBV19 | NA | TGTGCCAGTAGTATGGGGACTAACACCTACGAGCAGTACTTC | CASSMGTNTYEQYF
NA | TRBJ2-1 | TRBV6-1 | NA | TGTGCCAGCAGGGGGGACCAGGCCCACTCCTACAATGAGCAGTTCTTC | CASRGDQAHSYNEQFF